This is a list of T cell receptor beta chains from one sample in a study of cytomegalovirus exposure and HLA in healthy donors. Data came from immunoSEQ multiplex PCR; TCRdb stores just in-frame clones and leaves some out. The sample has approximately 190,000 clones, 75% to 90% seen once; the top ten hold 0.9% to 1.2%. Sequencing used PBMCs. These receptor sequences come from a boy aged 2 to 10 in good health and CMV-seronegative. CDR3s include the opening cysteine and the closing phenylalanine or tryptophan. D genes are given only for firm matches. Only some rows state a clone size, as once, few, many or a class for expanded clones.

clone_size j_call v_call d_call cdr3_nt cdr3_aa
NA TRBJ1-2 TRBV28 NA TGTGCCAGCAGCCCTGGGGACACATCGTACGGTAACTATGGCTACACCTTC CASSPGDTSYGNYGYTF
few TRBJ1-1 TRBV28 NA TGTGCCAGCAGTTTACGAAGAACGGTGGCGGATGAAGCTTTCTTT CASSLRRTVADEAFF
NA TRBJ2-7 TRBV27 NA TGTGCCAGCAGTTTAAAGGGACACTCCTCCTACGAGCAGTACTTC CASSLKGHSSYEQYF
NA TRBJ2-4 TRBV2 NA TGTGCCAGCAGTGACGGGACCCTAGCGCCGCTAGCCAAAAACATTCAGTACTTC CASSDGTLAPLAKNIQYF
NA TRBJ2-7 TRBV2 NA TGTGCCAGCAGGGAACTACAGAGCTACGAGCAGTACTTC CASRELQSYEQYF
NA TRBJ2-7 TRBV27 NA TGTGCCAGCAGTGGGAGGTCCTACGAGCAGTACTTC CASSGRSYEQYF
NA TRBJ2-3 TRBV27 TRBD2 TGTGCCAGCAGTTTATACCGGACTAGCGGGGGGGCAGATACGCAGTATTTT CASSLYRTSGGADTQYF
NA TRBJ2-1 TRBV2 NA TGTGCCAGCTATAGCGGCTCACCATACTACAATGAGCAGTTCTTC CASYSGSPYYNEQFF
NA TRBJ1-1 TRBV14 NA TGTGCCAGCAGCCCGTTCCAGGGTGGCACTGAAGCTTTCTTT CASSPFQGGTEAFF
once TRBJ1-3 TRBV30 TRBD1 TGTGCCTGGAGACAGGGGGCGGGAGGCTCTGGAAACACCATATATTTT CAWRQGAGGSGNTIYF
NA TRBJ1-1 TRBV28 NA TGTGCCAGCAGCCGAGGGGGCACTGAAGCTTTCTTT CASSRGGTEAFF
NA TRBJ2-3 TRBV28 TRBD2 TGTGCCAGCAGTAAAACTAGCGGGGTTTCAGATACGCAGTATTTT CASSKTSGVSDTQYF
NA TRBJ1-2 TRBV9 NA TGTGCCAGCAGCGGGGGGCGGCCAGACCACTACACCTTC CASSGGRPDHYTF
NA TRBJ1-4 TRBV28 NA TGTGCCAGCAGTTTATCTTGGGTGCAGGCTAATGAAAAACTGTTTTTT CASSLSWVQANEKLFF
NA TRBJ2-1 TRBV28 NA TGTGCCAGCAAACGGAACGGGGCCTACAATGAGCAGTTCTTC CASKRNGAYNEQFF
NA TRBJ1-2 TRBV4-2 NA TGTGCCAGCAGCCAAGATCTCGCAGGGAAGGACTATGGCTACACCTTC CASSQDLAGKDYGYTF
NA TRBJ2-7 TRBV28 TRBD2 TGTGCCAGCAGTTTAACGGGAGGTGTCTACGAGCAGTACTTC CASSLTGGVYEQYF
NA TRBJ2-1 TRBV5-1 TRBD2 TGCGCCAGCAGCGGGAGCGGGGGGACTCACAATGAGCAGTTCTTC CASSGSGGTHNEQFF
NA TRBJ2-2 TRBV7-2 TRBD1 TGTGCCAGCAGCTTAGCCTTAGACGGGACAGGGGGAACCGGGGAGCTGTTTTTT CASSLALDGTGGTGELFF
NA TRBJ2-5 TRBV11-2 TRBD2 TGTGCCAGCAGCCCAGCGGGAGGATGGGAGACCCAGTACTTC CASSPAGGWETQYF
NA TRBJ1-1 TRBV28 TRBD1 TGTGCCTCATCCGGGACAGGGTCCGGGAACACTGAAGCTTTCTTT CASSGTGSGNTEAFF
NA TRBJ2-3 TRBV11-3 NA TGTGCCAGCAGCCAGGGCAGGTCCACAGATACGCAGTATTTT CASSQGRSTDTQYF
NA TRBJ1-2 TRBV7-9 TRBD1 TGTGCCAGCAGCCAGGGGGAGCGGGGCTACACCTTC CASSQGERGYTF
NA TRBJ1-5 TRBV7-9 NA TGTTCCAGCAGCTTAGTGGGACAAACCAATCAGCCCCAGCATTTT CSSSLVGQTNQPQHF
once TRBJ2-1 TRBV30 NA TGTGCCTGGAGTGAGGACTTACGGGGGAACGAGCAGTTCTTC CAWSEDLRGNEQFF
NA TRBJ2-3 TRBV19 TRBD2 TGTGCCAGTAGTCTACTAGCGGGGAGCACAGATACGCAGTATTTT CASSLLAGSTDTQYF
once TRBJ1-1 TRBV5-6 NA TGTGCCAGCAGCCTAAGGGGGACTGAAGCTTTCTTT CASSLRGTEAFF
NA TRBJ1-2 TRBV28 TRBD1 TGTGCCAGCAGTAGACAGGGGCACTATGGCTACACCTTC CASSRQGHYGYTF
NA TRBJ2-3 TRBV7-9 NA TGTGCCAGCAGCTTAGCAGGAGCGGGTTCAGATACGCAGTATTTT CASSLAGAGSDTQYF
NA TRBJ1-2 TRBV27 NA TGTGCCAGCATTCCCCTCGCGGGCAGTAGCTATGGCTACACCTTC CASIPLAGSSYGYTF
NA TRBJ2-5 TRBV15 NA TGTGCCACCAGCGAAAGACAGGAGTCAGAGACCCAGTACTTC CATSERQESETQYF
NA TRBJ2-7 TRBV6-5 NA TGTGCCAGCAGTTACATCAGAACCCACGAGCAGTACTTC CASSYIRTHEQYF
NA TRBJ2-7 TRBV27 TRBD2 TGTGCCAGCAGTTGGGTAGCGGGAGTGTCCTACGAGCAGTACTTC CASSWVAGVSYEQYF
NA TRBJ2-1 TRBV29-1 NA TGCAGCGGGTCGAGCTCCTACAATGAGCAGTTCTTC CSGSSSYNEQFF
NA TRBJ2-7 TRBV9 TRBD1 TGTGCCAGCAGCGTAGAGGGACAGGGAGGCGAGCAGTACTTC CASSVEGQGGEQYF
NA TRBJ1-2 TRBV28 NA TGTGCCAGCAGTTTATTGGGGGCGACTGGCTACACCTTC CASSLLGATGYTF
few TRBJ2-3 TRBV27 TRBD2 TGTGCCAGCAGTCCCCGGATAGCGGGGGGGCCTACAGATACGCAGTATTTT CASSPRIAGGPTDTQYF